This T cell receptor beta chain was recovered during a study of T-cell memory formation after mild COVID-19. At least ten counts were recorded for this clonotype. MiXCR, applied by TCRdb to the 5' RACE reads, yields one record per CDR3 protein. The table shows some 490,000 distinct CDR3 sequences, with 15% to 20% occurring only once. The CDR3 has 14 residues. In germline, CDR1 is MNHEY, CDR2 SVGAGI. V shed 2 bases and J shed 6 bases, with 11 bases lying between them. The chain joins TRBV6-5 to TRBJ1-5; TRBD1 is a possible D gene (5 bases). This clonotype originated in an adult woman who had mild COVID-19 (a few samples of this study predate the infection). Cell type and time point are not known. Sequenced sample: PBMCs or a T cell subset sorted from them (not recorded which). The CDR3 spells CASSYGAGTQPQHF. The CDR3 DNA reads TGTGCCAGCAGTTACGGTGCAGGGACTCAGCCCCAGCATTTT.